This T cell receptor (beta chain) derives from a study of shared T cell receptors in the human thymus. V lost 4 bases and J lost 7; bases outside the gene matches: 1. Per germline, CDR1 SGHTA and CDR2 FQGNSA. This CDR3 contains 13 residues. Measured with immunoSEQ multiplex PCR; TCRdb has only the in-frame clones, and not every one. The sample includes about 610,000 clones, around 87% of them seen just once. These same data were also listed under a study on human thymus T cells. That source notes: The sample donors, healthy Finnish infants, were having corrective surgery for congenital heart defects. During corrective heart surgery, resections were taken, and the thymus tissue came from them.

The receptor comes from a boy under three years old with a congenital heart defect. This rearrangement joins TRBV7-2 to TRBJ1-2, with 12 positions matching TRBD1. Sequencing input: thymocytes. The CDR3 loop reads CASSWDRGRGYTF. CDR3 nucleotides: TGTGCCAGCAGCTGGGACAGGGGGCGTGGCTACACCTTC.